These T cell receptor beta chains were read from a single sample in a study of cytomegalovirus exposure and HLA in healthy donors. Libraries were prepared by immunoSEQ multiplex PCR; TCRdb keeps only in-frame clonotypes and omits some of them. The table records some 100,000 clones, 79% of them present only once. Specimen: PBMCs. These receptors originate from a female donor in good health and CMV-seropositive. Both conserved end residues are trimmed from each CDR3. Each record gives: V gene, CDR3 protein.

v_gene: TRBV7-2
CDR3aa: ASSDKGEQY

v_gene: TRBV28
CDR3aa: ATLFGQAHNEQF

v_gene: TRBV7-7
CDR3aa: ASSPGLGSGDTQY

v_gene: TRBV7-2
CDR3aa: ASSLKPNYGYT

v_gene: TRBV7-2
CDR3aa: ASSVDRVASTSQY

v_gene: TRBV18
CDR3aa: ASSPQQSYSSYEQY

v_gene: TRBV5-1
CDR3aa: ASSLARGSSGANVLT

v_gene: TRBV5-1
CDR3aa: ASSSRQGAGETQY

v_gene: TRBV7-9
CDR3aa: ASSSSTSGSKVN

v_gene: TRBV9
CDR3aa: ASSAQGEIGGELF

v_gene: TRBV19
CDR3aa: ASRGQANTEAF

v_gene: TRBV6-1
CDR3aa: ASTWDRGSNQPQH

v_gene: TRBV7-8
CDR3aa: ASSLRWGQGRMNTEAF

v_gene: TRBV10-2
CDR3aa: ASSETGTRTYEQY

v_gene: TRBV9
CDR3aa: ASSGRPHGDYYEQY

v_gene: TRBV30
CDR3aa: AWSPRDEQF

v_gene: TRBV19
CDR3aa: ASSQGRGRATDTQY

v_gene: TRBV6-5
CDR3aa: ASSRPGGFYGYT

v_gene: TRBV6-1
CDR3aa: ASSERIAGGDEQF

v_gene: TRBV4-1
CDR3aa: ASSQPLSRDIRSGANVLT

v_gene: TRBV7-2
CDR3aa: ASSLSAGQFEQY

v_gene: TRBV5-1
CDR3aa: ASSLDQNRGLNEQY

v_gene: TRBV5-1
CDR3aa: ASSYGLAGYQETQY

v_gene: TRBV6-1
CDR3aa: ASSEQQGRAF

v_gene: TRBV18
CDR3aa: ASSPNPMTGIGEQY

v_gene: TRBV7-2
CDR3aa: ASSPVAGGVDTQY

v_gene: TRBV27
CDR3aa: ASSTRQGLGTGELF

v_gene: TRBV5-1
CDR3aa: ASSPGGTSTDTQY

v_gene: TRBV7-7
CDR3aa: ASSLVGAEETQY

v_gene: TRBV11-2
CDR3aa: ASSGEVAGYGYT

v_gene: TRBV30
CDR3aa: AWSLGGILAF

v_gene: TRBV4-3
CDR3aa: ASSQDGGGYT

v_gene: TRBV5-1
CDR3aa: ASSSGADTQY

v_gene: TRBV19
CDR3aa: ASSFTVTDTQY

v_gene: TRBV30
CDR3aa: AWSGLAGYNEQF

v_gene: TRBV6-5
CDR3aa: ASSYSRVAANEKLF

v_gene: TRBV7-9
CDR3aa: SSSAGQQNTEAF

v_gene: TRBV6-5
CDR3aa: ASSYVTGRLGSPLH

v_gene: TRBV11-2
CDR3aa: ASSLQGNTEAF

v_gene: TRBV4-1
CDR3aa: ASSHPTSGAPYNEQF

v_gene: TRBV7-2
CDR3aa: ASSPQRYGSWEQF

v_gene: TRBV7-8
CDR3aa: ASSFLAGGSSQY

v_gene: TRBV15
CDR3aa: ATSKGLAGVGTDTQY

v_gene: TRBV9
CDR3aa: ASSAGGRGSDTQY

v_gene: TRBV29-1
CDR3aa: SVVPRLNYGYT

v_gene: TRBV29-1
CDR3aa: SVVGTVYEQY

v_gene: TRBV6-1
CDR3aa: ASSEAAGAPSREQY

v_gene: TRBV7-2
CDR3aa: ASSRLAGVAGELF

v_gene: TRBV29-1
CDR3aa: SALLAGSTDTQY

v_gene: TRBV5-1
CDR3aa: ASSSGLRNTEAF

v_gene: TRBV19
CDR3aa: ASSISRAGEQY